This T cell receptor beta chain emerged from a study of cytomegalovirus exposure and HLA in healthy donors. Study-level information: Researchers previously reported finding 90 million to 130 million unique TCR beta sequences from 170 million or so T cells.

Germline lookup yields CDR1 MGHDK and CDR2 SYGVNS. This CDR3 is built from 16 residues. V lost 3 bases and J 2 bases, leaving 11 bases between the germline ends. Primers: 60 Vbeta forward and 13 Jbeta reverse. Profiled with immunoSEQ multiplex PCR; TCRdb holds only in-frame clones, not every one. The repertoire holds a few hundred thousand clones, around four fifths seen once, with more than 1.5% in the top ten. The source of this sequence is a woman aged 40 to 55 in good health and CMV-seropositive. Sequencing was carried out using PBMCs. This chain joins TRBV25-1 and TRBJ1-6; D is possibly TRBD1 (5 bases). CDR3 residues: CASSEGGSAYNSPLHF. The DNA of the CDR3 is TGTGCCAGCAGTGAGGGGGGTTCGGCCTATAATTCACCCCTCCACTTT.